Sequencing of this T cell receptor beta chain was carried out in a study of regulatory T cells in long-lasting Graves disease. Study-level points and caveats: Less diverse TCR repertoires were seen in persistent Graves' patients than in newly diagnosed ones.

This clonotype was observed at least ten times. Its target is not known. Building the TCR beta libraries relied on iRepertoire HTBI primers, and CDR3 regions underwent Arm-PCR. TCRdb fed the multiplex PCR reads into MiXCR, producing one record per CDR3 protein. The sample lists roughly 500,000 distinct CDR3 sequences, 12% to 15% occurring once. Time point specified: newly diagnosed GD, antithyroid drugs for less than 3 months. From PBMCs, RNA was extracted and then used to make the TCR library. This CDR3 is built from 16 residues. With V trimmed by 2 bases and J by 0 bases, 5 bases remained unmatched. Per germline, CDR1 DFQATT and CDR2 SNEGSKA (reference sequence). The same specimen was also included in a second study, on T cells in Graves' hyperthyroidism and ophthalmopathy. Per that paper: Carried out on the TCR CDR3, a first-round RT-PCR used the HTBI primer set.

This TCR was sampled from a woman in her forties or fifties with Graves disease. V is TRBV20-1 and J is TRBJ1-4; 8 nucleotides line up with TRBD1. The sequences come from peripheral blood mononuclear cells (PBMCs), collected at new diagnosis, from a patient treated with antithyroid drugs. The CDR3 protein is CSARPRGLATNEKLFF. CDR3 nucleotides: TGCAGTGCTAGACCCAGGGGGCTTGCAACTAATGAAAAACTGTTTTTT.